The present entry profiles one T cell receptor beta chain with its context. These data originate in a study of blood T cell repertoires in COVID-19. Looking at the study overall: Acute and convalescent COVID-19 specimens originated in the United States, Italy and Spain.

As handled by the study authors: Amplification with reference gene primers provided the estimates of nucleated cell counts. Measured with immunoSEQ multiplex PCR; TCRdb has only the in-frame clones, and not every one. Clone size and the V and J calls come from that table; the DNA yielded D and trimming. The sample consists of about 170,000 clones, over 75% of them appearing once. Losses at the gene ends were 7 bases for V and 6 bases for J; bases not matched to a gene: 11. This CDR3 contains 14 residues. CDR1 and CDR2 (germline): MGHDK, SYGVNS. The rearrangement links TRBV25-1 to TRBJ1-2; 7 bases map to TRBD1. This TCR was recovered from a man aged 80 or over with COVID-19, enrolled during active disease. The specimen sequenced was peripheral blood. The CDR3 region has the DNA TGTGCCAGCAACTCCCCCGACAGGGAACATGGCTACACCTTC. Its translation is CASNSPDREHGYTF.